A single sample is the source of the 32 T cell receptor beta chains below, sequenced in a study of cytomegalovirus exposure and HLA in healthy donors listed by TCRdb under 2017. Libraries came from the immunoSEQ multiplex PCR assay. For the multiplex PCR, a mixture combining 60 forward primers for TCR Vbeta segments and 13 reverse primers for TCR Jbeta segments was used. The immuneACCESS repertoire file appears here via TCRdb, limited to in-frame rearrangements. These files lack a portion of the clones; in checked studies, under half of the deficit traces to unresolved V genes, and the cause of the others is not known. The sample table holds around 100,000 clones, of which 75% to 80% were seen once. The top ten clones comprise 4.5% to 5.5% of the sample. The specimen was PBMCs. All receptors come from a middle-aged woman in good health and CMV-seropositive.

Note on this clone: Germline and junction disagree at one end, which may indicate a read error. V is TRBV6-5 and J is TRBJ2-1; TRBD2 is a possible D gene (6 bases). The CDR3 is made up of 16 amino acids. Germline V gene lookup returns CDR1 MNHEY and CDR2 SVGAGI. This chain's CDR3 is CASSYRSGTPYSEQFF. In DNA, the CDR3 is TGTGCCAGCAGTTACCGTAGCGGAACACCTTACAGTGAGCAGTTCTTC.

This clone was recorded only once. This chain links TRBV6-5 with TRBJ1-2, with a tentative D call TRBD1 (5 bases). With 8 bases removed from V and 6 bases from J, the gap between germline ends came to 10 bases. Germline assignment: CDR1 MNHEY and CDR2 SVGAGI. The CDR3 is 11 residues long. CDR3 nucleotides: TGTGCCAGCTTCCGGGGGGATGGCTACACCTTC. Its protein is CASFRGDGYTF.

The sample holds a few counts of this clone. This rearrangement joins TRBV7-2 to TRBJ1-1; the D is unclear. Germline CDR1 reads SGHTA; CDR2 reads FQGNSA. V dropped 1 base and J dropped 1 base, with 4 bases sitting between them. This CDR3 region has 13 residues. The CDR3, as DNA: TGTGCCAGCAGCTTAGGTAAGAACACTGAAGCTTTCTTT. Protein product: CASSLGKNTEAFF. Filled out from reference TRBV7-2 and TRBJ1-1, the complete variable domain reads GAGVSQSPSNKVTEKGKDVELRCDPISGHTALYWYRQSLGQGLEFLIYFQGNSAPDKSGLPSDRFSAERTGGSVSTLTIQRTQQEDSAVYLCASSLGKNTEAFFGQGTRLTVV.

This chain's CDR3 is CASSSRWSGSNNEQFF. CDR3 sequence (DNA): TGTGCCAGCAGCTCCCGGTGGAGCGGGAGTAACAATGAGCAGTTCTTC. The V and J genes are TRBV11-3 and TRBJ2-1; 8 bases line up with TRBD2. J lost 5 bases, V lost 4 bases, and 10 bases had no gene match. Germline assignment: CDR1 SGHNT and CDR2 YENEEA. The CDR3 has 16 residues.

The V gene is TRBV27, the J gene TRBJ1-5; D uncertain. Germline CDR1 MNHEY, CDR2 SMNVEV (reference sequence). Trimming removed 2 bases at V and 3 bases at J, with 8 bases between. This CDR3 comprises 14 residues. Here the CDR3 reads CASSLGPSNQPQHF. The CDR3 DNA is TGTGCCAGCAGTTTAGGGCCCTCCAATCAGCCCCAGCATTTT.

This clone was counted only a few times. One end of the junction varies from germline; a read error may be responsible. The chain carries TRBV7-9 and TRBJ2-7; the match to TRBD2 covers 9 bases. The germline CDR1 and CDR2 sequences are SEHNR and FQNEAQ (reference sequence). The CDR3 has 15 residues. The CDR3 DNA reads as TGTGCCAGCAGCCTAGCGGGGCCGAGCTCCTACGAGCAGTACTTC. It codes for CASSLAGPSSYEQYF.

This sequence joins TRBV5-1 and TRBJ2-3; TRBD1 matches 7 bases. The CDR3 has 14 residues. CDR1 SGHRS and CDR2 YFSETQ come from the germline V gene. Trimming took 4 bases from V and 3 from J; bases not matched to a gene: 5. The CDR3 DNA is TGCGCCAGCAGCGCCGGGACAGTGACAGATACGCAGTATTTT. Its protein is CASSAGTVTDTQYF.

This chain joins TRBV7-9 and TRBJ2-3; 7 bases are shared with TRBD2. Trimming at V came to 4 bases and at J to 4 bases, leaving 8 bases not matched to a gene. The CDR3 has 15 residues. From germline, CDR1 is SEHNR and CDR2 FQNEAQ (reference sequence). The CDR3 loop reads CASSSGDRGADTQYF. In DNA form, the CDR3 reads TGTGCCAGCAGCTCCGGGGACCGGGGGGCAGATACGCAGTATTTT.

This rearrangement joins TRBV11-2 to TRBJ2-5, with TRBD2 matching 7 bases. The J call may be faulty, since TRBJ2-7 better matches the DNA end. Germline CDR1 is SGHAT and CDR2 is FQNNGV. This CDR3 spans 14 amino acids. This chain's CDR3 is CASSFGGVSYEQYF. DNA for the CDR3: TGTGCCAGCAGCTTTGGGGGGGTTTCCTACGAGCAGTACTTC.

This rearrangement joins TRBV7-9 to TRBJ1-1, with 8 bases that match TRBD1. CDR1 and CDR2 (germline): SEHNR, FQNEAQ (reference sequence). J gave up 1 base and V 4 bases, and 2 bases lay outside the gene matches. CDR3 length: 14 residues. The CDR3 region has the DNA TGTGCCAGCAGCTCAGACAGGGGGAACACTGAAGCTTTCTTT. Translated, it gives CASSSDRGNTEAFF.

V gene TRBV6-4 combines with J gene TRBJ2-4; 10 positions match TRBD2. V lost 2 bases and J lost 2; bases outside the gene matches: 3. Germline CDR1 MRHNA, CDR2 SNTAGT. This CDR3 contains 16 residues. DNA of the CDR3: TGTGCCAGCAGTGACCTAGCGGGAGCCCCCAAAAACATTCAGTACTTC. Its protein product is CASSDLAGAPKNIQYF.

J is TRBJ2-3 and V is TRBV29-1; 8 positions match TRBD2. The germline V gene encodes CDR1 SQVTM and CDR2 ANQGSEA. The CDR3 totals 14 residues. The V segment lost 6 bases and the J segment 2 bases; nucleotides outside the gene matches: 7. CDR3 loop: CSVGGLAFTDTQYF. CDR3 DNA sequence: TGCAGCGTCGGCGGACTAGCTTTCACAGATACGCAGTATTTT.

The J gene is TRBJ2-7, the V gene TRBV5-6, with 7 bases identical to TRBD1. The CDR3 has 15 amino acids. Germline CDR1 reads SGHDT; CDR2 reads YYEEEE. Trimming took 4 bases from V and 5 from J; bases not matched to a gene: 12. The CDR3 nucleotides are TGTGCCAGCAGCCCAGCCGGGACAGCATCCCACGAGCAGTACTTC. Its translation is CASSPAGTASHEQYF. Looking up the rest from reference TRBV5-6 and TRBJ2-7 gives the full variable domain: DAGVTQSPTHLIKTRGQQVTLRCSPKSGHDTVSWYQQALGQGPQFIFQYYEEEERQRGNFPDRFSGHQFPNYSSELNVNALLLGDSALYLCASSPAGTASHEQYFGPGTRLTVT.

The chain is built from TRBV7-9 and TRBJ1-2, with TRBD1 matching 7 bases. This CDR3 has 12 residues. The junction had 7 bases not matched to a gene; V was cut back by 7 bases and J by 8 bases. Germline V lookup: CDR1 SEHNR, CDR2 FQNEAQ (reference sequence). The CDR3 DNA reads as TGTGCCAGCACGGGGGACAGCAAGGGCTACACCTTC. This gives the protein CASTGDSKGYTF.

This clone was seen only a few times. V usage is TRBV5-6 and J usage is TRBJ2-7, with 10 bases aligning to TRBD2. V lost 4 bases to trimming and J lost 2 bases; unmatched junction nucleotides: 6. This CDR3 region has 15 residues. Germline CDR1 and CDR2: SGHDT and YYEEEE. Written as DNA, the CDR3 is TGTGCCAGCAGCCCTATAGCGGGAGGTACCTACGAGCAGTACTTC. Translated: CASSPIAGGTYEQYF.

This chain joins TRBV7-9 and TRBJ1-5; D is possibly TRBD1 (6 bases). Per the germline V gene, CDR1 is SEHNR and CDR2 is FQNEAQ (reference sequence). Trimming left V 1 base short and J 5 bases short, with 9 bases between. The CDR3 extends over 14 amino acids. The CDR3 loop is CASSLGGGYQPQHF. As DNA, the CDR3 is TGTGCCAGCAGCTTAGGCGGGGGCTATCAGCCCCAGCATTTT. The variable domain in full, with the rest retrieved from reference TRBV7-9 and TRBJ1-5, is DTGVSQNPRHKITKRGQNVTFRCDPISEHNRLYWYRQTLGQGPEFLTYFQNEAQLEKSRLLSDRFSAERPKGSFSTLEIQRTEQGDSAMYLCASSLGGGYQPQHFGDGTRLSIL.

In this sample, this clone turned up a few times. V and J are TRBV7-3 and TRBJ2-7; a possible D gene is TRBD2 (6 bases). V was clipped by 2 bases and J by 0 bases, with 14 bases between them. The CDR3 contains 16 residues. Germline V gene data show CDR1 as SGHTA and CDR2 as FQGTGA. The CDR3 DNA is TGTGCCAGCAGCTTAGGGTTCGGGAGAGACTCCTACGAGCAGTACTTC. Translated: CASSLGFGRDSYEQYF.

The V gene is TRBV6-6, the J gene TRBJ1-4, with a possible D match to TRBD1 (6 bases). This CDR3 has 16 residues. Per germline, CDR1 MNHNY and CDR2 SVGAGI (reference sequence). Trimming took off 2 bases at V and 6 bases at J, with 16 bases between the two ends. Here the CDR3 reads CASSYPRGRVDEKLFF. DNA of the CDR3: TGTGCCAGCAGTTACCCCAGGGGTCGTGTGGATGAAAAACTGTTTTTT.

V is TRBV7-6 and J is TRBJ1-1; 8 bases are shared with TRBD1. J gave up 1 base and V 5 bases, and 3 bases lay outside the gene matches. Germline assignment: CDR1 SGHVS and CDR2 FNYEAQ. The CDR3 sequence is 14 residues long. The CDR3 DNA is TGTGCCAGCAGCCAGGGGGCTGGGAACACTGAAGCTTTCTTT. It specifies CASSQGAGNTEAFF. Filled out from reference TRBV7-6 and TRBJ1-1, the complete variable domain reads GAGVSQSPRYKVTKRGQDVALRCDPISGHVSLYWYRQALGQGPEFLTYFNYEAQQDKSGLPNDRFSAERPEGSISTLTIQRTEQRDSAMYRCASSQGAGNTEAFFGQGTRLTVV.

The gene calls are TRBV2 and TRBJ2-1, with D tentatively TRBD2 (6 bases). The CDR3 contains 14 residues. The germline CDR1 and CDR2 sequences are SNHLY and FYNNEI. V lost 6 bases to trimming and J lost 9 bases, with 18 bases between them. This CDR3 reads CASRGEGDGGEQFF. The CDR3, as DNA: TGTGCCAGCAGGGGTGAGGGAGACGGGGGTGAGCAGTTCTTC.

The chain couples TRBV27 to TRBJ2-7; 16 nucleotides align to TRBD2. There are 18 residues in the CDR3. Germline V gene sequence: CDR1 MNHEY, CDR2 SMNVEV (reference sequence). J gave up 2 bases and V 2 bases, and 6 bases lay outside the gene matches. In nucleotides, the CDR3 is TGTGCCAGCAGTTTAACGGGACTAGCGGGAGGGCCAACCTACGAGCAGTACTTC. This codes for CASSLTGLAGGPTYEQYF.

V gene TRBV6-5 combines with J gene TRBJ2-7; a possible D gene is TRBD2 (5 bases). The V and J ends lost 5 bases and 5 bases respectively, with 10 bases between them. Germline CDR1 is MNHEY and CDR2 is SVGAGI. This CDR3 spans 12 amino acids. Here the CDR3 reads CASSERGNEQYF. In DNA, the CDR3 is TGTGCCAGCAGTGAAAGAGGGAACGAGCAGTACTTC.

V and J are TRBV6-5 and TRBJ2-1, with 9 bases identical to TRBD1. With V trimmed by 8 bases and J by 2 bases, 7 bases remained unmatched. This CDR3 is 15 amino acids long. From germline, CDR1 is MNHEY and CDR2 SVGAGI. The CDR3 loop is CASESTGGAYNEQFF. The CDR3 nucleotides are TGTGCCAGCGAGTCTACAGGGGGCGCCTACAATGAGCAGTTCTTC.

This rearrangement joins TRBV2 to TRBJ2-1; 9 bases match TRBD2. This CDR3 contains 18 residues. Trimming took 7 bases from V and 0 from J; bases not matched to a gene: 13. Germline lookup yields CDR1 SNHLY and CDR2 FYNNEI. The CDR3 is CASIPGLATIVSYNEQFF. CDR3 DNA: TGTGCCAGCATTCCCGGACTAGCGACTATTGTCTCCTACAATGAGCAGTTCTTC.

The chain uses TRBV2 and TRBJ2-7; TRBD2 is a possible D gene (5 bases). Trimming removed 3 bases from V and 2 bases from J, with 14 bases in between. Germline V gene sequence: CDR1 SNHLY, CDR2 FYNNEI. This CDR3 is built from 15 residues. The CDR3 region is CASSEPERPAYEQYF. The CDR3 DNA reads as TGTGCCAGCAGTGAGCCGGAGCGGCCTGCCTACGAGCAGTACTTC. The full variable domain, completed using reference TRBV2 and TRBJ2-7, is EPEVTQTPSHQVTQMGQEVILRCVPISNHLYFYWYRQILGQKVEFLVSFYNNEISEKSEIFDDQFSVERPDGSNFTLKIRSTKLEDSAMYFCASSEPERPAYEQYFGPGTRLTVT.

This rearrangement joins TRBV7-8 to TRBJ2-1, with unresolved D. The germline gives CDR1 SGHVS, CDR2 FQNEAQ. The CDR3 length is 13 residues. V dropped 4 bases and J dropped 7 bases, with 11 bases sitting between them. The CDR3 reads CASSSNRLNEQFF. The CDR3 nucleotides read TGTGCCAGCAGCTCAAACAGATTAAATGAGCAGTTCTTC.

The CDR3, as DNA: TGTGCCAGCAGTTTCCCCCGGACTAGCGGCACAGATACGCAGTATTTT. This gives the protein CASSFPRTSGTDTQYF. The chain uses TRBV28 and TRBJ2-3, with TRBD2 identical over 9 bases. Trimming removed 3 bases from V and 1 base from J; junction bases left unmatched: 5. Germline V gene sequence: CDR1 MDHEN, CDR2 SYDVKM. The CDR3 sequence is 16 residues long.

In this sample, this clone is medium-sized. V gene TRBV4-3 combines with J gene TRBJ2-7; 7 positions match TRBD1. With 1 base clipped from V and 0 bases from J, the junction kept 6 bases outside the gene matches. Germline V gene data show CDR1 as LGHNA and CDR2 as YSLEER. This CDR3 spans 16 amino acids. The CDR3 DNA reads as TGCGCCAGCAGCCAAGTCGACCGGGACAGCTCCTACGAGCAGTACTTC. It yields the protein CASSQVDRDSSYEQYF.

The chain uses TRBV2 and TRBJ1-5, with 7 bases that match TRBD1. Germline values: CDR1 SNHLY, CDR2 FYNNEI. Trimming cost V 6 bases and J 1 base; bases outside gene matches: 3. The CDR3 runs 14 residues. The CDR3 protein is CASRRGQSNQPQHF. The CDR3, as DNA: TGTGCCAGCAGGAGGGGGCAGAGCAATCAGCCCCAGCATTTT.

The V call is TRBV6-1, the J call TRBJ2-7, with TRBD2 matching over 7 bases. Per the germline V gene, CDR1 is MNHNS and CDR2 is SASEGT. The CDR3 loop spans 15 amino acids. After removal of 3 bases from V and 0 bases from J, the junction contained 5 bases not matched to a gene. The CDR3 is CASSDLAVLSYEQYF. The CDR3 bases are TGTGCCAGCAGTGACCTAGCGGTCCTCTCCTACGAGCAGTACTTC.

CDR3 loop: CASSEQGGTDTQYF. The CDR3 bases are TGTGCCAGCAGTGAACAGGGCGGCACAGATACGCAGTATTTT. The V call is TRBV6-1, the J call TRBJ2-3; perhaps TRBD1 as D (5 bases). Deletions cut 2 bases from V and 1 base from J, with 7 bases between. This CDR3 has 14 amino acids. Germline CDR1 reads MNHNS; CDR2 reads SASEGT.

The chain uses TRBV15 and TRBJ2-1; 9 bases line up with TRBD1. The V and J ends lost 5 bases and 6 bases, in that order; junction bases with no gene match: 14. Germline CDR1 is LNHNV and CDR2 is YYDKDF (reference sequence). This CDR3 is 17 amino acids long. CDR3 amino acids: CATSGTDRGQGGNEQFF. For the CDR3, the DNA is TGTGCCACCAGCGGGACAGACCGGGGACAGGGCGGCAATGAGCAGTTCTTC.